This T cell receptor (beta chain) was sequenced during a study of sequential checkpoint blockade in melanoma. Libraries were prepared by immunoSEQ multiplex PCR; TCRdb keeps only in-frame clonotypes and omits some of them. Here the sample spans tens of thousands of clones, approximately 81% being singletons. The treatment here: randomized to nivolumab then ipilimumab (arm A) or the reverse (arm B). Live CD3+CD8+ CD19− CD56− cells were sorted from PBMCs. The CDR3 consists of 15 residues. V dropped 4 bases and J dropped 4; count of bases not matched to a gene: 6. Germline loops: CDR1 SGHVS, CDR2 FQNEAQ.

The sample in question was CD8+ T cells sorted from blood (inferred from file names), obtained from a patient given nivolumab and ipilimumab in sequence. The rearrangement joins TRBV7-8 to TRBJ1-2; 10 bases map to TRBD1. The clonotype comes from a human donor with melanoma. The CDR3 protein is CASSWPGQGIYGYTF. The CDR3 bases are TGTGCCAGCAGCTGGCCGGGACAGGGGATCTATGGCTACACCTTC.